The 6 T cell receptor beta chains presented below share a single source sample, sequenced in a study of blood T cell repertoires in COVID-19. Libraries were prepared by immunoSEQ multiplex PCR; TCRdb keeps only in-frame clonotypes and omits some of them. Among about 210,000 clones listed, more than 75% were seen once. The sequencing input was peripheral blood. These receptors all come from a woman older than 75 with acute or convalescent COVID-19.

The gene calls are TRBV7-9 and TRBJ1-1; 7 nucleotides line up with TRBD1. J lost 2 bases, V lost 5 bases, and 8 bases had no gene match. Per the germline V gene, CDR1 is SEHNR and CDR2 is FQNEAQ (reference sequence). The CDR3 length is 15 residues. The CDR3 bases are TGTGCCAGCAGCCTACTAGACAGGGACAACACTGAAGCTTTCTTT. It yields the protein CASSLLDRDNTEAFF.

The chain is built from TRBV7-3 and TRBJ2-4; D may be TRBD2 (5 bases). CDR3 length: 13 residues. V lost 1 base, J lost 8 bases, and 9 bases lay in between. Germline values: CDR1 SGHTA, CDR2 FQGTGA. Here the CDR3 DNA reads TGTGCCAGCAGCTTAAATCCGGAGGACATTCAGTACTTC. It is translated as CASSLNPEDIQYF.

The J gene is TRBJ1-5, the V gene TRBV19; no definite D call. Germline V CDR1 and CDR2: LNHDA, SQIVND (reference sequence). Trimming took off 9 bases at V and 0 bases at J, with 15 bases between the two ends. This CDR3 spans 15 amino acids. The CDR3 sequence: CASLRGAASNQPQHF. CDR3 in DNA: TGTGCCAGCCTCCGAGGAGCTGCTAGCAATCAGCCCCAGCATTTT.

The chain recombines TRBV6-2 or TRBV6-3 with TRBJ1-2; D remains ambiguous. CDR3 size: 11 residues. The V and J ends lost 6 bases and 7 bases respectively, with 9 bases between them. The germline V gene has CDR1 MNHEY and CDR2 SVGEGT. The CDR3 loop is CASSLRRGYTF. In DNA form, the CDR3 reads TGTGCCAGCAGCCTGCGGCGTGGCTACACCTTC.

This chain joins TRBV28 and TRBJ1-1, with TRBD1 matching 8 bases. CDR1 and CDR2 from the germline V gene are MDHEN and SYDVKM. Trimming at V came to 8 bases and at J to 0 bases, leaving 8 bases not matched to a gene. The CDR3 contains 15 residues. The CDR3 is CASGLTGGMNTEAFF. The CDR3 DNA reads TGTGCCAGCGGGCTTACAGGGGGAATGAACACTGAAGCTTTCTTT.

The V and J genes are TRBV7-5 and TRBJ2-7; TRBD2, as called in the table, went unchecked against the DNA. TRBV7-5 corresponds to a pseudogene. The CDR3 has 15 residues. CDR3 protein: CARSPTGTRPYEQYF. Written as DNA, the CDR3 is TGTGCCAGAAGCCCCACCGGGACTAGACCGTACGAGCAGTACTTC.